The entry that follows covers one TCR beta chain sequence. Its matching antigen is unknown. Following extraction, RNA underwent reverse transcription to cDNA, which served as the sequencing template. Only in-frame clones appear in the TCRdb table, and some are missing; sequencing was by immunoSEQ multiplex PCR. The sample contains 25,000 or so clones, roughly 52% of which appear only once. Collection of lesional scalp punch biopsies and peripheral blood was performed in alopecia areata patients. PBMC-derived CD4+ and CD8+ T cells were sorted. Trimming took 0 bases from V and 1 from J, leaving 15 bases between them. Germline values: CDR1 LGHNT, CDR2 FRNRAP. CDR3 length: 18 amino acids. This entry is derived from a study of CD8+ T cells in alopecia areata. Regarding the study as a whole: It was lesional scalp, especially alopecia totalis/universalis, that showed higher clonality than normal scalp.

Sequences were obtained from NKG2D-high CD8+ T cells sorted from blood. This sequence originates from a human donor with alopecia areata. This chain joins TRBV12-5 and TRBJ2-2, with D possibly TRBD1 on 5 matching bases. The CDR3 DNA reads as TGTGCTAGTGGTTTGGTCCTACCCTCCAGGGAGAACACCGGGGAGCTGTTTTTT. Protein sequence: CASGLVLPSRENTGELFF.